The present entry profiles one T cell receptor beta chain with its context. Its antigen remains unknown. This CDR3 spans 17 amino acids. Trimming cost V 2 bases and J 10 bases; bases outside gene matches: 12. Germline loops: CDR1 SEHNR, CDR2 FQNEAQ (reference sequence). The data were taken from a study of T cells after yellow fever vaccination. Overall study results and limits: Detected again after the booster were most primary-vaccination clones, at about 96% CD4 and roughly 88% CD8.

In making TCR cDNA, 5'RACE template switching added a universal primer site and UMIs to it. TCRdb processed the 5' RACE reads anew with MiXCR; each CDR3 protein has one entry. The table includes 500,000 to 650,000 distinct CDR3 sequences, over 9% detected once. V gene TRBV7-9 combines with J gene TRBJ2-3; 13 bases line up with TRBD2. This TCR was sampled from a man aged 25-45 years who received the YFV17D yellow fever vaccine. The specimen was PBMCs, collected on the day of the yellow fever booster vaccination. The CDR3 spells CASSLPTGTSGKTAQYF. As DNA, the CDR3 is TGTGCCAGCAGCTTACCGACCGGGACTAGCGGGAAGACGGCGCAGTATTTT. Looking up the rest from reference TRBV7-9 and TRBJ2-3 gives the full variable domain: DTGVSQNPRHKITKRGQNVTFRCDPISEHNRLYWYRQTLGQGPEFLTYFQNEAQLEKSRLLSDRFSAERPKGSFSTLEIQRTEQGDSAMYLCASSLPTGTSGKTAQYFGPGTRLTVL.